This note documents a single T cell receptor beta chain sequence. The antigen remains unidentified. The time point denotes: roughly 11-day in vitro stimulation with candidate neoantigen peptide 5. The sample is drawn from a study of PD-1 blockade in mismatch repair-deficient tumors. Clones were read by immunoSEQ multiplex PCR, and TCRdb kept only the in-frame ones, dropping some. This sample has some 16,000 clones; under 85% occur once, and the top ten carry 10% to 11%. Germline values: CDR1 MNHNS, CDR2 SASEGT. The CDR3 spans 15 residues. Unmatched junction bases numbered 6, after V lost 1 base and J lost 8 bases.

The chain has TRBV6-1 and TRBJ2-1, with 9 bases that match TRBD2. The material was cells cultured in vitro, obtained from a patient treated with pembrolizumab. The sequence came from an adult with mismatch repair-deficient cancer. CDR3 region: CASSEGTSDRYEQFF. CDR3 nucleotides: TGTGCCAGCAGTGAAGGGACTAGCGATAGGTATGAGCAGTTCTTC.